Below, one TCR beta chain is given with its context. The antigen remains unidentified. Some clones are missing from TCRdb's copy, which holds only in-frame ones; the method was immunoSEQ multiplex PCR. Of roughly 20,000 clones listed, about 80% are singletons. The data originate from a study of PD-1 blockade in classical Hodgkin lymphoma. The CDR3 length is 14 residues. The V and J ends lost 2 bases and 5 bases respectively, with 12 bases between them. Germline V gene sequence: CDR1 MNHNY, CDR2 SVGAGI (reference sequence). General observations from the study: Nivolumab initiation under 1 year post-ASCT meant exclusion. Researchers reported that CD4+ TCR diversity, though not CD8+, rose significantly by C4D1.

Time point denoted: cycle 4 day 1 (C4D1), after 5 to 7 weeks of nivolumab. The patients all showed relapse after autologous stem cell transplantation, while their brentuximab vedotin exposure varied. The CD8+ T cells came from thawed PBMCs through magnetic negative selection. The starting material was CD8+ T cells from blood, obtained before the fourth cycle of nivolumab. This chain joins TRBV6-6 and TRBJ2-5; the D is unclear. The clonotype originates from a human donor with classical Hodgkin lymphoma. CDR3 sequence: CASSYSRVGETQYF. In DNA, the CDR3 is TGTGCCAGCAGTTACAGTCGGGTTGGGGAGACCCAGTACTTC.